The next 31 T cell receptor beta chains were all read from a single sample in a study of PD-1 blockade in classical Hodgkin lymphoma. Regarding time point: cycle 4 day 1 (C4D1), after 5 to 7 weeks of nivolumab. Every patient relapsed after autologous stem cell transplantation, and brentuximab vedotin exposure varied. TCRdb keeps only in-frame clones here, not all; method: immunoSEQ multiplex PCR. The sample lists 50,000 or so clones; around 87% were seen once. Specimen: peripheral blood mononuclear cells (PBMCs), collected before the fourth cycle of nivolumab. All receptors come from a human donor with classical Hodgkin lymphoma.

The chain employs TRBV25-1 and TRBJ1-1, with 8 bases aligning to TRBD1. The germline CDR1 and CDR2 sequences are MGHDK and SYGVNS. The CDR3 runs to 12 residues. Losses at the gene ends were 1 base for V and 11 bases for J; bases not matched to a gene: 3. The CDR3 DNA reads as TGTGCCAGCAGTGAATTTAACAGGGGGGCTTTCTTT. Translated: CASSEFNRGAFF.

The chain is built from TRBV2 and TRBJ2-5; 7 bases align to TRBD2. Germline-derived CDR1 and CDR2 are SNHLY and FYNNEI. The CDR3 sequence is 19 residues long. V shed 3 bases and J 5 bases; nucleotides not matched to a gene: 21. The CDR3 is CASSDGLAENLRRWETQYF. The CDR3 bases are TGTGCCAGCAGTGATGGGCTAGCGGAGAACTTACGACGATGGGAGACCCAGTACTTC. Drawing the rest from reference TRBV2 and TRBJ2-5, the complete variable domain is EPEVTQTPSHQVTQMGQEVILRCVPISNHLYFYWYRQILGQKVEFLVSFYNNEISEKSEIFDDQFSVERPDGSNFTLKIRSTKLEDSAMYFCASSDGLAENLRRWETQYFGPGTRLLVL.

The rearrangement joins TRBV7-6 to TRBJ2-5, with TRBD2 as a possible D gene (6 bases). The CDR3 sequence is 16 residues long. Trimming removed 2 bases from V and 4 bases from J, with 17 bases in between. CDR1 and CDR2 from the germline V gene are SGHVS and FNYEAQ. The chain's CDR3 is CASSLRFQGLRETQYF. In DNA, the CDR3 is TGTGCCAGCAGCTTACGATTCCAGGGACTGAGAGAGACCCAGTACTTC.

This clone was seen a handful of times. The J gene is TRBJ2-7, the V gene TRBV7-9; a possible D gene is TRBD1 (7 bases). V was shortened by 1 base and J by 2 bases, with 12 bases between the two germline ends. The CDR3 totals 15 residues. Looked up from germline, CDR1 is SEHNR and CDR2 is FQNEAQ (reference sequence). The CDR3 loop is CASSLEGAGTYEQYF. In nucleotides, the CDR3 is TGTGCCAGCAGCTTAGAGGGGGCGGGAACCTACGAGCAGTACTTC.

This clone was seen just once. The CDR3 DNA sequence: TGTGCCAGCAGCGTAGAGGCAGGGACCTACGAGCAGTACTTC. Translation gives CASSVEAGTYEQYF. The V and J genes are TRBV9 and TRBJ2-7; perhaps TRBD1 as D (5 bases). The CDR3 spans 14 residues. CDR1 is SGDLS, CDR2 YYNGEE, per germline. The V and J ends lost 0 bases and 2 bases respectively, with 9 bases between them. The full variable domain, completed using reference TRBV9 and TRBJ2-7, is DSGVTQTPKHLITATGQRVTLRCSPRSGDLSVYWYQQSLDQGLQFLIQYYNGEERAKGNILERFSAQQFPDLHSELNLSSLELGDSALYFCASSVEAGTYEQYFGPGTRLTVT.

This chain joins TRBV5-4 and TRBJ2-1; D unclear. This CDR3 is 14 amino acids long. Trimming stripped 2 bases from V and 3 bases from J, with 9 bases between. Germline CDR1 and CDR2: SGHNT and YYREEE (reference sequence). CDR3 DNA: TGTGCCAGCAGCTTTCAATTAAACTACAATGAGCAGTTCTTC. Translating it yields CASSFQLNYNEQFF.

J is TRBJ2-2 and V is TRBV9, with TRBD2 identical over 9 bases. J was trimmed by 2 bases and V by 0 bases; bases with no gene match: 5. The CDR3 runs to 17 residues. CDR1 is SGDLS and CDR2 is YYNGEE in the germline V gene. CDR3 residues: CASSVAPAGGNTGELFF. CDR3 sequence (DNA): TGTGCCAGCAGCGTAGCCCCAGCGGGAGGCAACACCGGGGAGCTGTTTTTT.

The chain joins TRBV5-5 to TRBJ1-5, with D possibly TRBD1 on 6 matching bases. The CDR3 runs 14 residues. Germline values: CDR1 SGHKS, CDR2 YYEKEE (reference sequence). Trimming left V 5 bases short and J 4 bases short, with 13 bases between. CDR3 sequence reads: CASRQGNSNQPQHF. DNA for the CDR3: TGTGCCAGCAGACAGGGAAACTCTAATCAGCCCCAGCATTTT. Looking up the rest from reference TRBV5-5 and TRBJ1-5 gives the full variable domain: DAGVTQSPTHLIKTRGQQVTLRCSPISGHKSVSWYQQVLGQGPQFIFQYYEKEERGRGNFPDRFSARQFPNYSSELNVNALLLGDSALYLCASRQGNSNQPQHFGDGTRLSIL.

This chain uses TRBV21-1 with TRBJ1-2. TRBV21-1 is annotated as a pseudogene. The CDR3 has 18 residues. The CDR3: CASSKAGPPAWTLYGYTF. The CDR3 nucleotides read TGTGCCAGCAGCAAAGCCGGACCGCCAGCTTGGACTCTCTATGGCTACACCTTC.

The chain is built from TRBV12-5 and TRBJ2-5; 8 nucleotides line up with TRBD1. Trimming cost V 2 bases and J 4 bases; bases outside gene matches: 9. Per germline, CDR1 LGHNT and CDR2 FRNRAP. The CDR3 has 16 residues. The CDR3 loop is CASGLRAGGEGETQYF. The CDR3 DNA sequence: TGTGCTAGTGGTTTGAGGGCAGGGGGCGAGGGAGAGACCCAGTACTTC.

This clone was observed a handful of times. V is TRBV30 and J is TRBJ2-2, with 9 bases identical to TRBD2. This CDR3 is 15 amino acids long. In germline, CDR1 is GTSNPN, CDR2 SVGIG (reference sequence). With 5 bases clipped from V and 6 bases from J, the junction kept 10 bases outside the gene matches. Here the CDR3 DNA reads TGTGCCTGGGACGAAGGCGGGAGGGCCGCCGGGGAGCTGTTTTTT. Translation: CAWDEGGRAAGELFF.

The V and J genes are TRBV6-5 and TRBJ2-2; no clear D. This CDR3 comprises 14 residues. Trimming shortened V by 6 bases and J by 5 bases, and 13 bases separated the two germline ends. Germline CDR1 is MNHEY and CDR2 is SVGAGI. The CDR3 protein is CASRPLVRTGELFF. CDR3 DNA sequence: TGTGCCAGCAGGCCACTCGTTCGAACCGGGGAGCTGTTTTTT.

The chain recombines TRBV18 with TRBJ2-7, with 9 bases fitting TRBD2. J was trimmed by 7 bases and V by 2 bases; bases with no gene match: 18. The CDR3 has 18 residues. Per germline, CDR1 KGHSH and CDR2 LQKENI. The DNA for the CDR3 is TGTGCCAGCTCACCAATGCCCGTCCTCGAGCGGGGGGTGTGGGAGCAGTACTTC. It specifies CASSPMPVLERGVWEQYF.

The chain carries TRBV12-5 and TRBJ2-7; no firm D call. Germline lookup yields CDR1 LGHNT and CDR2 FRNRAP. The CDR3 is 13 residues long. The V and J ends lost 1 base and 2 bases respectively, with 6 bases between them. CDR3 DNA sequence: TGTGCTAGTGGTTTGGATGCGACCTACGAGCAGTACTTC. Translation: CASGLDATYEQYF.

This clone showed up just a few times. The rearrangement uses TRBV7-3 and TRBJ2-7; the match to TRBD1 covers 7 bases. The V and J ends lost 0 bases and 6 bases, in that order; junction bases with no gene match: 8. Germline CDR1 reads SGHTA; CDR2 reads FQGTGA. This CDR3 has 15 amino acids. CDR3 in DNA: TGTGCCAGCAGCTTAACTGCAGGGGGTACCGGCGAGCAGTACTTC. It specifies CASSLTAGGTGEQYF.

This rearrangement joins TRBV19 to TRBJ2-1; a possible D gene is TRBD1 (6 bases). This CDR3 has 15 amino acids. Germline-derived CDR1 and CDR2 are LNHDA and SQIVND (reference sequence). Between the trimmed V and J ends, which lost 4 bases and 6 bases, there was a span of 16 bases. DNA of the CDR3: TGTGCCAGTAGTACGCCCAGGGGTGTAGGCAATGAGCAGTTCTTC. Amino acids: CASSTPRGVGNEQFF.

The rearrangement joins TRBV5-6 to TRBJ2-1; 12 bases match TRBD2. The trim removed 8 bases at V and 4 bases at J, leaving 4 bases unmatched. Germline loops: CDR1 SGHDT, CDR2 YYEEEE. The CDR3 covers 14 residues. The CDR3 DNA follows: TGTGCCAGTTCCGGGACTAGCGGGTACAATGAGCAGTTCTTC. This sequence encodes CASSGTSGYNEQFF.

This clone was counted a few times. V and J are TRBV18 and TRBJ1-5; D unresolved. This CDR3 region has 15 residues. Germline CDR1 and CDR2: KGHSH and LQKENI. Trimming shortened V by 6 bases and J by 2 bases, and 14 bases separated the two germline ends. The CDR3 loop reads CASSQQSQGNQPQHF. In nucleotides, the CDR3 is TGTGCCAGCTCCCAACAAAGTCAGGGCAATCAGCCCCAGCATTTT.

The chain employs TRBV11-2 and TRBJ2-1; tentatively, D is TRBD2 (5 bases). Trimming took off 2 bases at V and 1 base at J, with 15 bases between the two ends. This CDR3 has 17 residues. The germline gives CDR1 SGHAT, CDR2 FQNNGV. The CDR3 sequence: CASSLLGGLPSYNEQFF. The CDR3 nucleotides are TGTGCCAGCAGCTTATTAGGCGGACTTCCTTCCTACAATGAGCAGTTCTTC.

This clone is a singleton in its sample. In DNA, the CDR3 is TGTGCCAGCAGCGAGACTAGCGGTCGTACAGATACGCAGTATTTT. Translating it yields CASSETSGRTDTQYF. J is TRBJ2-3 and V is TRBV9; TRBD2 matches 9 bases. The CDR3 contains 15 residues. From germline, CDR1 is SGDLS and CDR2 YYNGEE. With V trimmed by 3 bases and J by 3 bases, 5 bases remained unmatched.

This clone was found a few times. The CDR3 sequence: CASGFWREGGELFF. In nucleotides, the CDR3 is TGTGCCAGTGGCTTTTGGCGGGAAGGCGGGGAGCTGTTTTTT. This chain joins TRBV28 and TRBJ2-2, with D possibly being TRBD2 (6 bases). Between the trimmed V and J ends, which lost 9 bases and 7 bases, there was a span of 18 bases. CDR3 length equals 14 residues. Germline lookup yields CDR1 MDHEN and CDR2 SYDVKM.

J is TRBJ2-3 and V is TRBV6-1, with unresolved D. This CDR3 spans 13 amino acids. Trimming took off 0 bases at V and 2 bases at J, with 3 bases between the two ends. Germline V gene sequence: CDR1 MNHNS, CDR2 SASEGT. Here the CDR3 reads CASSEAPTDTQYF. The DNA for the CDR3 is TGTGCCAGCAGTGAAGCCCCCACAGATACGCAGTATTTT.

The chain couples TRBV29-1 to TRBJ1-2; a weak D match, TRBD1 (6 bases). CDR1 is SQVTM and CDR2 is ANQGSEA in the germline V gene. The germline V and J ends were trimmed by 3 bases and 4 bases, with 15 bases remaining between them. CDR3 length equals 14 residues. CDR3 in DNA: TGCAGCGTTGACCTCAGGGGATTACGCTATGGCTACACCTTC. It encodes CSVDLRGLRYGYTF.

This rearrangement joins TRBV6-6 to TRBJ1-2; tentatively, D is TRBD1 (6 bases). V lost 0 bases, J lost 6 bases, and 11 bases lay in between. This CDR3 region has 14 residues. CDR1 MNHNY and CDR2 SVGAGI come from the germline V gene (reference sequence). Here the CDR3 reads CASSYSEGGNGYTF. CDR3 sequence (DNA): TGTGCCAGCAGTTACTCCGAAGGGGGGAATGGCTACACCTTC.

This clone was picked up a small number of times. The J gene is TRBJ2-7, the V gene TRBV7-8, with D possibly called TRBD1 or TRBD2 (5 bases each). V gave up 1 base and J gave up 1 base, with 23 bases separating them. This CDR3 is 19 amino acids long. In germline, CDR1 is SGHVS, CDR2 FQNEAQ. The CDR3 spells CASSLGIGYGTSWSYEQYF. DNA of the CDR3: TGTGCCAGCAGCTTAGGTATCGGCTATGGGACCAGTTGGTCCTACGAGCAGTACTTC.

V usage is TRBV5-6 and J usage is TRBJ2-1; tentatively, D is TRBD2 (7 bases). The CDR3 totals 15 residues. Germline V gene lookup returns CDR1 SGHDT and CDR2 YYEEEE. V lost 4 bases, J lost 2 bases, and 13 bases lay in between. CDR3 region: CASSPSGGPYNEQFF. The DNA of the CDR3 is TGTGCCAGCAGCCCGTCCGGGGGGCCCTACAATGAGCAGTTCTTC.

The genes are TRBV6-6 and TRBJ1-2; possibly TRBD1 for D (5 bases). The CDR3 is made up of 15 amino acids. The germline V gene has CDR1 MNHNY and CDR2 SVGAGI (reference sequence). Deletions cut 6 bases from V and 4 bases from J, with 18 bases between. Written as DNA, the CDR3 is TGTGCCAGCAGACACACAAGAGGGGTGGGCTATGGCTACACCTTC. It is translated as CASRHTRGVGYGYTF.

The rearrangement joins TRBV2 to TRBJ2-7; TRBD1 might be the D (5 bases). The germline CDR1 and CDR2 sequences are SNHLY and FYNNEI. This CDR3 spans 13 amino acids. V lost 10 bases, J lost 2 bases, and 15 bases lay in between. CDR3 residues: CAIKQEHPYEQYF. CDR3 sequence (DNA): TGTGCCATCAAACAGGAACACCCCTACGAGCAGTACTTC.

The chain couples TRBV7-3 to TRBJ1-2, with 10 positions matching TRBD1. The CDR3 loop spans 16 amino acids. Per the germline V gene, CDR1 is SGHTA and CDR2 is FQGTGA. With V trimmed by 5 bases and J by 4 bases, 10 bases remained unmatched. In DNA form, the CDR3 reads TGTGCCAGCAGCCCTCACCCGGGACAGGGGCTCTATGGCTACACCTTC. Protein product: CASSPHPGQGLYGYTF.

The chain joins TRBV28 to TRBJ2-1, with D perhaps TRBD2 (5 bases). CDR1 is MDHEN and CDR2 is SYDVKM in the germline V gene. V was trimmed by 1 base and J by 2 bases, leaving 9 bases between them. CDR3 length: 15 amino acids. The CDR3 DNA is TGTGCCAGCAGTTTATCCGGGAAACCCTACAATGAGCAGTTCTTC. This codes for CASSLSGKPYNEQFF.

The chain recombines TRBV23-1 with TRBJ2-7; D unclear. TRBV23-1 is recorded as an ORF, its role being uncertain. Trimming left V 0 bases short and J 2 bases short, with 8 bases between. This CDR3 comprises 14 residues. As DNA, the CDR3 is TGCGCCAGCAGTCAATCCCAACATACCTACGAGCAGTACTTC. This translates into CASSQSQHTYEQYF.